Listed below are T cell receptor beta chains from one sample, sequenced in a study of PD-1 blockade in classical Hodgkin lymphoma. Method: immunoSEQ multiplex PCR; TCRdb's copy keeps in-frame clones and lacks some. The table has under 45,000 clones, 55% to 80% seen once; the top ten hold 3.1%. The starting material was peripheral blood mononuclear cells (PBMCs), obtained before the fourth cycle of nivolumab. These receptor sequences come from a human donor with classical Hodgkin lymphoma. Each CDR3 is given with its conserved first and last residue. A D gene is named only where the DNA matches it firmly. Some rows mark clone size as missing; the rest say once, few, many or name a class of expanded clone.

CDR3 DNA,CDR3 protein,J gene,V gene,clone size,D gene
TGTGCCAGCAGCTACCCGACGGAGGAAGCTTTCTTT,CASSYPTEEAFF,TRBJ1-1,TRBV7-2,many,.
TGTGCCAGCAGTCCGTATGGACTCTCTGGGGCCAACGTCCTGACTTTC,CASSPYGLSGANVLTF,TRBJ2-6,TRBV28,few,.
TGTGCCAGCAGTCCCTTAGGGGACGCGGGCATTAATAGCAATCAGCCCCAGCATTTT,CASSPLGDAGINSNQPQHF,TRBJ1-5,TRBV28,.,.
TGCGCCAGCAGCTTGAGGGCGGCTCAAGAGACCCAGTACTTC,CASSLRAAQETQYF,TRBJ2-5,TRBV5-1,.,.
TGTGCCAGCTCACCACCGGCGGTCTACGAGCAGTACTTC,CASSPPAVYEQYF,TRBJ2-7,TRBV18,.,.
TGTGCCAGCAGCTCGTCAAATACGCAGTATTTT,CASSSSNTQYF,TRBJ2-3,TRBV5-8,few,.
TGTGCCAGCAGTTCGACAGGTCAGCCCCAGCATTTT,CASSSTGQPQHF,TRBJ1-5,TRBV28,.,.
TGTGCCTGGAGTGCTGGACAGGGTTACGAGCAGTACTTC,CAWSAGQGYEQYF,TRBJ2-7,TRBV30,.,TRBD1
TGTGCCAGCGCAGGGAGCTATGGCTACACCTTC,CASAGSYGYTF,TRBJ1-2,TRBV19,.,.
TGCAGCGTGTTGACAGGTCACTTAAACTATGGCTACACCTTC,CSVLTGHLNYGYTF,TRBJ1-2,TRBV29-1,few,.
TGTGCCTGGAGCGGATTTATCGGCCAAGAGACCCAGTACTTC,CAWSGFIGQETQYF,TRBJ2-5,TRBV30,.,.
TGTGCCAGCAGCTTAACTCTTCAGTCCGATACGCAGTATTTT,CASSLTLQSDTQYF,TRBJ2-3,TRBV7-9,few,.
TGTGCCAGCAGACCGGACGGACAGGGTAATTCACCCCTCCACTTT,CASRPDGQGNSPLHF,TRBJ1-6,TRBV28,once,TRBD1
TGCGCCAGCAGCCAAGAGAGGCAGGGGTTAAGCTATGGCTACACCTTC,CASSQERQGLSYGYTF,TRBJ1-2,TRBV4-1,.,.
TGCGCCAGCAGCCCGGACAGGGTCGAGACCCAGTACTTC,CASSPDRVETQYF,TRBJ2-5,TRBV5-1,.,TRBD1
TGTGCCAGCAGCTTACGACAGGGGAACACTGAAGCTTTCTTT,CASSLRQGNTEAFF,TRBJ1-1,TRBV7-9,.,TRBD1
TGTGCCAGCTCTCGGCGGAGGGAAGATACGCAGTATTTT,CASSRRREDTQYF,TRBJ2-3,TRBV19,.,.
TGTGCCAGCAGTGAATATGGGTCACCCCTCCACTTT,CASSEYGSPLHF,TRBJ1-6,TRBV25-1,.,.
TGTGCCAGCAGCAACCTAGCGGAGGGGGAGCAGTTCTTC,CASSNLAEGEQFF,TRBJ2-1,TRBV7-2,.,TRBD2
TGTGCCAGCAGCTTAGGCAGCTACAATGAGCAGTTCTTC,CASSLGSYNEQFF,TRBJ2-1,TRBV7-2,medium-sized,.
TGTGCCAGCAGCCAAGATCAAACTAGCGGTGGCAATGAGCAGTTCTTC,CASSQDQTSGGNEQFF,TRBJ2-1,TRBV4-2,.,TRBD2
TGTGCCAGCAGTGACGGGGCTGGGGCCAACGTCCTGACTTTC,CASSDGAGANVLTF,TRBJ2-6,TRBV6-4,.,.
TGTGCCAGCCTCAGTGGTGGAGGGAGAGAAAAACTGTTTTTT,CASLSGGGREKLFF,TRBJ1-4,TRBV2,.,.
TGTGCCAGCAGCTTTGGAACAGCGTCCTACAATGAGCAGTTCTTC,CASSFGTASYNEQFF,TRBJ2-1,TRBV5-8,.,.
TGTGCCAGCAGTTTCGACAGGGATAGCAATCAGCCCCAGCATTTT,CASSFDRDSNQPQHF,TRBJ1-5,TRBV28,.,TRBD1
TGTGCCAGTAGGACAGGTCTTCAGCCCCAGCATTTT,CASRTGLQPQHF,TRBJ1-5,TRBV19,few,.
TGTGCCAGCAGGTCCCGGGGGAGCCACTATGGCTACACCTTC,CASRSRGSHYGYTF,TRBJ1-2,TRBV11-2,.,.
TGTGCCAGCAGCGTAGATTCCGGGAGCTGGACAGGGCCCTCTGGAAACACCATATATTTT,CASSVDSGSWTGPSGNTIYF,TRBJ1-3,TRBV9,few,TRBD1
TGTGCCAGCTACTCAGTTTCGGCCTACGAGCAGTACTTC,CASYSVSAYEQYF,TRBJ2-7,TRBV28,.,.
TGTGCCAGCAGTTTGGGAAGACAGACCCAGTACTTC,CASSLGRQTQYF,TRBJ2-5,TRBV28,.,.
TGTGCCAGCAGCCCCCCGGGGACCTCTGCCTACGAGCAGTACTTC,CASSPPGTSAYEQYF,TRBJ2-7,TRBV5-4,.,.
TGTGCCACCAGCAGAGGGGGGCAGGGCGACACTGAAGCTTTCTTT,CATSRGGQGDTEAFF,TRBJ1-1,TRBV15,.,.
TGTGCCACCCAGACCGATTACTACAATGAGCAGTTCTTC,CATQTDYYNEQFF,TRBJ2-1,TRBV28,few,.
TGTGCCTGGAGCTTTTTGACAACTAATGAAAAACTGTTTTTT,CAWSFLTTNEKLFF,TRBJ1-4,TRBV30,.,.
TGTGCCAGCAGACGGGGACTAGTCATAGATACGCAGTATTTT,CASRRGLVIDTQYF,TRBJ2-3,TRBV6-5,.,TRBD2
TGTGCCAGCACCCCCGGGGTTTTT,CASTPGVF,TRBJ1-4,TRBV11-3,.,.
TGTGCCAGCAGTGAAGGAGGGTATCAGCCCCAGCATTTT,CASSEGGYQPQHF,TRBJ1-5,TRBV6-1,.,.
TGTGCCATCAGTGAGTCGGGGACCCAGTACTTC,CAISESGTQYF,TRBJ2-5,TRBV10-3,.,.
TGTGCCAGCAGCCCCGCCAGGGGGTTGACCTACGAGCAGTACTTC,CASSPARGLTYEQYF,TRBJ2-7,TRBV25-1,.,TRBD1
TGTGCCAGCAGCCCCCTTGGACTAGCGGGAGTAGAGACCCAGTACTTC,CASSPLGLAGVETQYF,TRBJ2-5,TRBV14,once,TRBD2
TGTGCCACCAGCAGCGACAGGGGCTCTGGAAACACCATATATTTT,CATSSDRGSGNTIYF,TRBJ1-3,TRBV15,.,TRBD1
TGTGCCAGCAGTGAAGCATTTGAGCAGTACTTC,CASSEAFEQYF,TRBJ2-7,TRBV6-1,few,.
TGTGCCAGCAGGACCGGGACAGTCAACTACGAGCAGTACTTC,CASRTGTVNYEQYF,TRBJ2-7,TRBV6-5,.,TRBD1
TGCGCCAGCAGCTTGGGAGAAGGGTCCTACAATGAGCAGTTCTTC,CASSLGEGSYNEQFF,TRBJ2-1,TRBV5-1,.,.
TGTGCCAGCAGGGGCTATGGCTACACCTTC,CASRGYGYTF,TRBJ1-2,TRBV6-5,.,.
TGCGCCAGCAGCCAAGGACGGGATGTGACCGGGGAGCTGTTTTTT,CASSQGRDVTGELFF,TRBJ2-2,TRBV4-3,.,.
TGTGCCAGCAGCTTAGAAGGGGGAACGAACACCGGGGAGCTGTTTTTT,CASSLEGGTNTGELFF,TRBJ2-2,TRBV7-2,.,.
TGCGCCAGCAGCTGGGTTAGCGGGAGGGCCACGGCCGGGGAGCTGTTTTTT,CASSWVSGRATAGELFF,TRBJ2-2,TRBV5-1,.,TRBD2
TGTGCCAGCAGTTACTCAGGGAACTATGGCTACACCTTC,CASSYSGNYGYTF,TRBJ1-2,TRBV28,medium-sized,.
TGTGCCAGTAGTCTCCGACGGTCAGAGACCCAGTACTTC,CASSLRRSETQYF,TRBJ2-5,TRBV19,few,.
TGTGCCAGCAGCTTTCGGACCCCGGGACAGGGACACGAGCAGTACTTC,CASSFRTPGQGHEQYF,TRBJ2-7,TRBV5-4,few,TRBD1
TGTGCCAGCAGCGCGGGCAGGTCGATGGAGACCCAGTACTTC,CASSAGRSMETQYF,TRBJ2-5,TRBV9,.,.
TGCAGTGCCCATGGGAGGACTGAAGCTTTCTTT,CSAHGRTEAFF,TRBJ1-1,TRBV20-1,.,.
TGTGCCAGCAGTTCCCGCGGGGGCAGCTATGGCTACACCTTC,CASSSRGGSYGYTF,TRBJ1-2,TRBV28,few,.
TGTGCCAGCAGCTTCGCCTGGAGGGTGGGAGAGACCCAGTACTTC,CASSFAWRVGETQYF,TRBJ2-5,TRBV11-2,few,.